The 21 T cell receptor beta chains reported below all come from one sample, sequenced in a study of blood T cells in healthy people across ages. The second PCR ran roughly 6 to 11 cycles with a sample-barcoded 5' primer and J-beta primers. TCRdb reanalysed the 5' RACE reads using MiXCR and keeps one entry per CDR3 protein. The table has about 800,000 distinct CDR3 sequences, 25% seen once. These data are also associated with another study on T cells of mothers and their children.

Sequenced material: blood. Every receptor here comes from a boy aged 10-17 years in good health.

This clonotype showed up just a few times. This chain joins TRBV6-1 and TRBJ2-7, with D unclear. Trimming pared 4 bases from V and 1 base from J, leaving 14 bases between. Germline V CDR1 and CDR2: MNHNS, SASEGT. CDR3 length equals 15 residues. The CDR3, as DNA: TGTGCCAGCAGTGTGCAGGCGACGGATTCCTACGAGCAGTACTTC. It codes for CASSVQATDSYEQYF.

This clonotype was found once. The chain recombines TRBV19 with TRBJ2-1; D remains ambiguous. Trimming took 4 bases from V and 5 from J, leaving 18 bases between them. There are 16 residues in the CDR3. In germline, CDR1 is LNHDA, CDR2 SQIVND (reference sequence). Here the CDR3 DNA reads TGTGCCAGTAGTACCCCAGGCTGGGTTTTTAACAATGAGCAGTTCTTC. This sequence encodes CASSTPGWVFNNEQFF.

In the case of this clonotype: Germline and junction disagree at one end, which may indicate a read error. CDR3 amino acids: CANSQGAQRLDGYEQYF. The DNA of the CDR3 is TGCGCCAACAGCCAAGGGGCACAGCGGCTAGACGGCTACGAGCAGTACTTC. The chain joins TRBV4-1 to TRBJ2-7; D possibly matches TRBD1 or TRBD2 (5 bases each). CDR3 length: 17 residues. Germline V lookup: CDR1 MGHRA, CDR2 YSYEKL.

The chain employs TRBV6-1 and TRBJ1-2; D is undetermined. The length of the CDR3 is 19 residues. CDR1 is MNHNS and CDR2 is SASEGT in the germline V gene. The V gene lost 5 bases and the J gene lost 0 bases, with 25 bases spanning the gap. The CDR3 region has the DNA TGTGCCAGCAGTAAAGAACGGGCCCAACTACCCTCAGCTAACTATGGCTACACCTTC. Encoded protein: CASSKERAQLPSANYGYTF.

This clonotype has just a few counts. This chain connects TRBV7-2 to TRBJ2-1; no firm D call. The germline V and J ends were trimmed by 7 bases and 3 bases, with 13 bases remaining between them. Germline V lookup: CDR1 SGHTA, CDR2 FQGNSA. This CDR3 has 14 residues. The CDR3 DNA reads as TGTGCCAGCACTCCCCGAAGGGACTACAATGAGCAGTTCTTC. Amino acids: CASTPRRDYNEQFF.

With regard to this clonotype: Germline is not matched at one junction end, which may reflect a read error. The chain links TRBV7-7 to TRBJ2-5; D remains ambiguous. The CDR3 consists of 15 residues. Germline CDR1 reads SSHAT; CDR2 reads FNYEAQ (reference sequence). The DNA of the CDR3 is TGTGCTAGCAGCTTAGTTGGTAGCCCACGAGAGACCCAGTACTTC. This codes for CASSLVGSPRETQYF. The full variable domain, completed using reference TRBV7-7 and TRBJ2-5, is GAGVSQSPRYKVTKRGQDVTLRCDPISSHATLYWYQQALGQGPEFLTYFNYEAQPDKSGLPSDRFSAERPEGSISTLTIQRTEQRDSAMYRCASSLVGSPRETQYFGPGTRLLVL.

This clonotype was observed at least ten times. This chain connects TRBV7-9 to TRBJ2-4; TRBD1 is a possible D gene (6 bases). The CDR3 is 15 amino acids. Per germline, CDR1 SEHNR and CDR2 FQNEAQ (reference sequence). Deletions cut 1 base from V and 6 bases from J, with 13 bases between. CDR3 nucleotide sequence: TGTGCCAGCAGCTTAGAAGATCGAGGGGGAAACATTCAGTACTTC. It encodes CASSLEDRGGNIQYF.

The chain joins TRBV27 to TRBJ1-2; 9 nucleotides line up with TRBD1. CDR3 length: 17 amino acids. V was clipped by 4 bases and J by 5 bases; unmatched bases: 14. Germline assignment: CDR1 MNHEY and CDR2 SMNVEV (reference sequence). The CDR3 DNA follows: TGTGCCAGCAGTTCCGGGGACAGGGCCAGTATAGGATATGGCTACACCTTC. Translation: CASSSGDRASIGYGYTF.

The rearrangement joins TRBV14 to TRBJ2-1, with 8 bases matching TRBD1. CDR3 length: 17 amino acids. Looked up from germline, CDR1 is SGHDN and CDR2 is FVKESK. V gave up 4 bases and J gave up 0 bases; unmatched junction bases: 8. CDR3 sequence: CASSPGTGPSSYNEQFF. Written as DNA, the CDR3 is TGTGCCAGCAGCCCTGGGACAGGCCCCAGCTCCTACAATGAGCAGTTCTTC.

Only a few counts were recorded for this clonotype. The chain uses TRBV7-3 and TRBJ2-1; D is tentatively TRBD1 or TRBD2 (5 bases each). V lost 3 bases and J 2 bases, leaving 11 bases between the germline ends. This CDR3 has 15 amino acids. Per germline, CDR1 SGHTA and CDR2 FQGTGA. The DNA for the CDR3 is TGTGCCAGCAGCTTTGGGGACCGACCCTACAATGAGCAGTTCTTC. Translation gives CASSFGDRPYNEQFF.

This clonotype was recorded once. This chain connects TRBV3-1 to TRBJ1-2; no definite D call. The CDR3 has 13 amino acids. Trimming cost V 1 base and J 8 bases, with 11 bases left between them. Looked up from germline, CDR1 is LGHDT and CDR2 is YNNKEL (reference sequence). Here the CDR3 reads CASSQGPLGGYTF. CDR3 bases: TGTGCCAGCAGCCAAGGTCCCTTAGGGGGCTACACCTTC.

In this sample, this clonotype turned up a few times. V gene TRBV7-8 combines with J gene TRBJ2-5; 8 positions match TRBD2. The end of the DNA aligns better with TRBJ2-1, so the J call may be wrong. Germline assignment: CDR1 SGHVS and CDR2 FQNEAQ. The CDR3 runs to 15 residues. CDR3 loop: CASSLISGTGGEQFF. The CDR3 DNA follows: TGTGCCAGCAGCCTGATTAGCGGGACTGGGGGTGAGCAGTTCTTC.

CDR3 residues: CATQREGDTGELFF. DNA of the CDR3: TGTGCCACTCAGCGGGAGGGCGACACCGGGGAGCTGTTTTTT. The gene calls are TRBV21-1 and TRBJ2-2; the DNA was not compared with TRBD2, the D call given in the table. TRBV21-1 is classified as a pseudogene. CDR3 length: 14 residues.

V gene TRBV28 combines with J gene TRBJ2-5, with 11 bases matching TRBD2. CDR1 is MDHEN, CDR2 SYDVKM, per germline. This CDR3 spans 15 amino acids. The J segment lost 3 bases and the V segment lost 6 bases, leaving 6 bases of the junction unmatched. The CDR3 reads CASSRAGLAEETQYF. As DNA, the CDR3 is TGTGCCAGCAGCAGAGCGGGACTAGCGGAAGAGACCCAGTACTTC.

The sample holds many counts of this clonotype. One end of the junction varies from germline; a read error may be responsible. The V gene is TRBV9, the J gene TRBJ2-1, with 7 bases fitting TRBD2. The end of the DNA is better explained by TRBJ2-7, so the J call may be wrong. Germline assignment: CDR1 SGDLS and CDR2 YYNGEE. This CDR3 is 15 amino acids long. The CDR3 region is CVSSVEPSGFYEQYF. In DNA form, the CDR3 reads TGTGTCAGCAGCGTAGAGCCTAGCGGATTCTACGAGCAGTACTTC.

This clonotype was picked up a small number of times. The CDR3 here is CASSDRLPPYEQYF. The CDR3 DNA reads TGTGCCAGTAGTGATAGGCTACCTCCCTACGAGCAGTACTTC. The chain has TRBV19 and TRBJ2-5; D uncertain. The end of the DNA aligns better with TRBJ2-7, so the J call may be wrong. This CDR3 region has 14 residues. Looked up from germline, CDR1 is LNHDA and CDR2 is SQIVND (reference sequence).

This clonotype was seen a handful of times. The chain recombines TRBV7-9 with TRBJ2-5; TRBD1 agrees at 8 bases. Looked up from germline, CDR1 is SEHNR and CDR2 is FQNEAQ (reference sequence). There are 14 residues in the CDR3. Germline trimming cut 3 bases from V and 1 base from J; bases unmatched to any gene: 1. The chain's CDR3 is CASSFRGPQETQYF. DNA of the CDR3: TGTGCCAGCAGCTTCAGGGGGCCCCAAGAGACCCAGTACTTC.

Comments on this clonotype: Given the absence of the conserved phenylalanine or tryptophan at the CDR3 end, a read error is likely. V and J are TRBV6-1 and TRBJ1-5, with 7 bases lining up with TRBD1. From germline, CDR1 is MNHNS and CDR2 SASEGT. The CDR3 has 16 amino acids. V was pared by 6 bases and J by 0 bases, with 8 bases of the junction left unmatched. CDR3 protein: CASRGRTGLSNQPQHL. CDR3 sequence (DNA): TGTGCCAGCAGGGGCCGGACAGGCCTTAGCAATCAGCCCCAGCATCTT.

This clonotype was counted many times. One junction end disagrees with the germline gene, perhaps due to a read error. This chain uses TRBV5-1 with TRBJ2-7, with D perhaps matching TRBD1 or TRBD2 (5 bases each). Germline values: CDR1 SGHRS, CDR2 YFSETQ. The CDR3 covers 11 residues. The chain's CDR3 is CASSFGGEQYF. The CDR3 DNA is TGTGCCAGCAGCTTTGGGGGCGAGCAGTACTTC.

The CDR3 is CASSPGTGVKNYGYTF. CDR3 sequence (DNA): TGTGCCAGCAGCCCCGGGACAGGGGTCAAAAACTATGGCTACACCTTC. The chain has TRBV7-2 and TRBJ1-2; 10 bases are a match to TRBD1. The CDR3 has 16 amino acids. Looked up from germline, CDR1 is SGHTA and CDR2 is FQGNSA. Trimming cost V 5 bases and J 2 bases; bases outside gene matches: 8.

The V gene is TRBV28, the J gene TRBJ2-7; the match to TRBD2 covers 8 bases. CDR3 length equals 15 residues. CDR1 and CDR2 from the germline V gene are MDHEN and SYDVKM. Losses at the gene ends were 4 bases for V and 6 bases for J; bases not matched to a gene: 11. This CDR3 is CASSSRRREGPEQYF. The DNA of the CDR3 is TGTGCCAGCAGTTCAAGGCGCCGGGAGGGGCCCGAGCAGTACTTC.